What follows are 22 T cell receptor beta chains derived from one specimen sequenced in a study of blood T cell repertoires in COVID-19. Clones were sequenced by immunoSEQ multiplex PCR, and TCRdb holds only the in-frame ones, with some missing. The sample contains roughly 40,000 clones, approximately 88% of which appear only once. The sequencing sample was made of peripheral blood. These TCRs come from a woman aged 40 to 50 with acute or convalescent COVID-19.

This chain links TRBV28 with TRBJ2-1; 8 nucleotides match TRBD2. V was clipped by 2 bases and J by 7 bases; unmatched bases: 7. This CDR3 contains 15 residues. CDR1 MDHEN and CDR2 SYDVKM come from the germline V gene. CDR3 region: CASSLTSGSGNEQFF. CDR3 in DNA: TGTGCCAGCAGTTTAACCAGCGGGAGTGGGAATGAGCAGTTCTTC. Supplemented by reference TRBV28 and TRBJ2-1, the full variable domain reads DVKVTQSSRYLVKRTGEKVFLECVQDMDHENMFWYRQDPGLGLRLIYFSYDVKMKEKGDIPEGYSVSREKKERFSLILESASTNQTSMYLCASSLTSGSGNEQFFGPGTRLTVL.

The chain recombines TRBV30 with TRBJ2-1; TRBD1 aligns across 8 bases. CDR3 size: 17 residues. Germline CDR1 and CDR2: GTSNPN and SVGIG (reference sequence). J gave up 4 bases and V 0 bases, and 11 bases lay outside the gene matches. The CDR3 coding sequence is TGTGCCTGGAGTGTTTTTCCCGGACAGGGAGTATACAATGAGCAGTTCTTC. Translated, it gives CAWSVFPGQGVYNEQFF. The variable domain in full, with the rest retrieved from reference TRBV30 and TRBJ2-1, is SQTIHQWPATLVQPVGSPLSLECTVEGTSNPNLYWYRQAAGRGLQLLFYSVGIGQISSEVPQNLSASRPQDRQFILSSKKLLLSDSGFYLCAWSVFPGQGVYNEQFFGPGTRLTVL.

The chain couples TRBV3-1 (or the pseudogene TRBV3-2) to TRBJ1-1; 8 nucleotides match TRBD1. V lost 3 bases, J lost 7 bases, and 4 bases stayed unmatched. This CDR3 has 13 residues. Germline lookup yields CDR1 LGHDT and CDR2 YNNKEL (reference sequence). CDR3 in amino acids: CASSQTGEGEAFF. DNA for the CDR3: TGTGCCAGCAGCCAGACAGGGGAGGGTGAAGCTTTCTTT.

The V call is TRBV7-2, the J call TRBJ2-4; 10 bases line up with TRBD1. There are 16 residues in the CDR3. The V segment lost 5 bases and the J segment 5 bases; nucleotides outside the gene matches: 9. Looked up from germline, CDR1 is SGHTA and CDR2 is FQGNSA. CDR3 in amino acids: CASSPEPGTGENIQYF. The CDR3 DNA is TGTGCCAGCAGCCCGGAGCCGGGGACAGGGGAAAACATTCAGTACTTC.

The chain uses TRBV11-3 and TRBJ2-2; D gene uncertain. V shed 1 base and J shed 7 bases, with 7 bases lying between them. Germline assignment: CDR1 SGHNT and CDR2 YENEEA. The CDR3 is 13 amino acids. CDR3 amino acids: CASSLGLYGELFF. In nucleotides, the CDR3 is TGTGCCAGCAGCTTAGGTCTGTACGGGGAGCTGTTTTTT.

Written as DNA, the CDR3 is TGTGCCAGCAGCGAAGGACAGGGAGCTGGAAACACCATATATTTT. It codes for CASSEGQGAGNTIYF. The rearrangement joins TRBV5-4 to TRBJ1-3; 8 positions match TRBD1. Germline V lookup: CDR1 SGHNT, CDR2 YYREEE (reference sequence). This CDR3 spans 15 amino acids. V was pared by 4 bases and J by 2 bases, with 5 bases of the junction left unmatched.

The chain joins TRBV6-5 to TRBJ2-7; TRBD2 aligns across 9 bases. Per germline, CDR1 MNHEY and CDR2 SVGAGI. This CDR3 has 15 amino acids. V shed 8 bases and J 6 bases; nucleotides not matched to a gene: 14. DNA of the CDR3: TGTGCCAGCGGAATTAGCGGGAGTGGATCGGGCGAGCAGTACTTC. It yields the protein CASGISGSGSGEQYF.

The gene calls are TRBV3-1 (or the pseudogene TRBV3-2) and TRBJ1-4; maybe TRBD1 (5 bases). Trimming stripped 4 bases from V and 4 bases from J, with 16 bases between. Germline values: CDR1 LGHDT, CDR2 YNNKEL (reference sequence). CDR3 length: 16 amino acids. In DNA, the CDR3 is TGTGCCAGCAGCCCAGAGGGGATCAGGGTTAATGAAAAACTGTTTTTT. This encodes CASSPEGIRVNEKLFF.

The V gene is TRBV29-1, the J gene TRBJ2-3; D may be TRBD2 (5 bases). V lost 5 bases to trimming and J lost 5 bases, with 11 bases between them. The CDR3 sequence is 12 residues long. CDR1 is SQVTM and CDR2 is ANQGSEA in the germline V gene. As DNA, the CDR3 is TGCAGCGTTTCCCCCCGGGGAGATACGCAGTATTTT. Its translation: CSVSPRGDTQYF.

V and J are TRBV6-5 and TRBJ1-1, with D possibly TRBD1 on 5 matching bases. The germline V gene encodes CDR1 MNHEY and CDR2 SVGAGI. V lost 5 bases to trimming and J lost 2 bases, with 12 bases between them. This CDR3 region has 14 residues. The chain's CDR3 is CASSPRGGNTEAFF. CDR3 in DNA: TGTGCCAGCAGTCCACGGGGGGGAAACACTGAAGCTTTCTTT.

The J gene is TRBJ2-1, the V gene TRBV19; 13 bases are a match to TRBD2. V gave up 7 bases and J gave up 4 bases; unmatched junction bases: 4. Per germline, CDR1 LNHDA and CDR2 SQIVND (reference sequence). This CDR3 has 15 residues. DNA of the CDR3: TGTGCCAGTAACATGGGACTAGCGGGATACAATGAGCAGTTCTTC. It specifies CASNMGLAGYNEQFF.

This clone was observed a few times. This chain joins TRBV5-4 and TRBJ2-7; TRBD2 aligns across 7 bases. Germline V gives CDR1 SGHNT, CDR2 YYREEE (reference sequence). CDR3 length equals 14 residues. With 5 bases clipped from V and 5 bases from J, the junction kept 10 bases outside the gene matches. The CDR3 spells CASSLFLGGNEQYF. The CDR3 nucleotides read TGTGCCAGCAGTCTATTCCTCGGGGGGAACGAGCAGTACTTC.

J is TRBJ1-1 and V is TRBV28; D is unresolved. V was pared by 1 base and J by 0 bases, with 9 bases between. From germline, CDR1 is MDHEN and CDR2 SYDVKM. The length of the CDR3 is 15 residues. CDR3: CASSLSSPLNTEAFF. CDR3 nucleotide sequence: TGTGCCAGCAGTTTATCATCCCCCCTGAACACTGAAGCTTTCTTT.

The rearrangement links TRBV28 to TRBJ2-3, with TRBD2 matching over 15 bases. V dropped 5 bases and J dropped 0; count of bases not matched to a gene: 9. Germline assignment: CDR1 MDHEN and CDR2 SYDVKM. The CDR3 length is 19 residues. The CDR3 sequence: CASSTDGLAGGASTDTQYF. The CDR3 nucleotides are TGTGCCAGCAGTACGGACGGACTAGCGGGAGGGGCTAGCACAGATACGCAGTATTTT.

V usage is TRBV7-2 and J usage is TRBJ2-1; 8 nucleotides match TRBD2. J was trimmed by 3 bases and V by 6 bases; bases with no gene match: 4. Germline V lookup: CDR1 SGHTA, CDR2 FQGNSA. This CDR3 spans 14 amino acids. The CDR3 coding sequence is TGTGCCAGCAGTCTACTAGCGGACTACAATGAGCAGTTCTTC. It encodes CASSLLADYNEQFF.

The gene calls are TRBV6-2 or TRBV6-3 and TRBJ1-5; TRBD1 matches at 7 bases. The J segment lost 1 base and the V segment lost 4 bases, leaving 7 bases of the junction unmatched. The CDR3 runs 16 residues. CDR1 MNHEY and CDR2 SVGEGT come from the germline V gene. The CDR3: CASSSDRAASNQPQHF. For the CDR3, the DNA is TGTGCCAGCAGTTCCGACAGGGCGGCGAGCAATCAGCCCCAGCATTTT.

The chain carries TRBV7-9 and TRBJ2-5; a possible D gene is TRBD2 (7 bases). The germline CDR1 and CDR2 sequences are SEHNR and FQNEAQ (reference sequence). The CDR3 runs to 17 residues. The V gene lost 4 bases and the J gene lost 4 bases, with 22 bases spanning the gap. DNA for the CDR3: TGTGCCAGCAGCTCCACCTCCACTGGGGGAGGGGGAGAGACCCAGTACTTC. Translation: CASSSTSTGGGGETQYF.

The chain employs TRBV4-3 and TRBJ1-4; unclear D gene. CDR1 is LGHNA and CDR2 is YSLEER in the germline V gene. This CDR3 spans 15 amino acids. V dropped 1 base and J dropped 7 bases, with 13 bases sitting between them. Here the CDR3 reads CASSQGGGNSEKLFF. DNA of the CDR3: TGCGCCAGCAGCCAAGGGGGAGGGAACTCTGAAAAACTGTTTTTT.

The CDR3 region is CASSTDLVVGTQYF. CDR3 nucleotides: TGTGCCAGTAGTACGGACTTGGTCGTTGGTACGCAGTATTTT. The gene calls are TRBV19 and TRBJ2-3; possibly TRBD2 for D (5 bases). The ends were cut back, 4 bases at V and 8 bases at J, with 16 bases in the middle. Looked up from germline, CDR1 is LNHDA and CDR2 is SQIVND (reference sequence). CDR3 length equals 14 residues.

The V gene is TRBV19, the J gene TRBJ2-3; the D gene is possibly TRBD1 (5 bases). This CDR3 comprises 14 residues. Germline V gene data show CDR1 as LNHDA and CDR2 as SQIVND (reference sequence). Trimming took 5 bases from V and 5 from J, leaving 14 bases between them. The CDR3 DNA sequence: TGTGCCAGTAGTTCTCAGGGTCCGGTAGATACGCAGTATTTT. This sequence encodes CASSSQGPVDTQYF.

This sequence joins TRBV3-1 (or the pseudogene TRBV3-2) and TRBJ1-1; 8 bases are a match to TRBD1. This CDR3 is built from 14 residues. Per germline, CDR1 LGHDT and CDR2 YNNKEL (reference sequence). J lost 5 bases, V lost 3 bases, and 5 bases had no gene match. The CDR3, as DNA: TGTGCCAGCAGCCACCTCAGGGGGCGGACTGAAGCTTTCTTT. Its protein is CASSHLRGRTEAFF.

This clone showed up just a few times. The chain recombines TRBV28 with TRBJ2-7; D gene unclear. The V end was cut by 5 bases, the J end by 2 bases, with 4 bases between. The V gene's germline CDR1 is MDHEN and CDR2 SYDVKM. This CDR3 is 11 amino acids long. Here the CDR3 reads CASSPAYEQYF. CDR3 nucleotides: TGTGCCAGCAGTCCCGCCTACGAGCAGTACTTC.